The rows below give T cell receptor beta chains drawn from one sample of a study of T cells expressing NK-cell markers. Reprocessing the 5' RACE reads, TCRdb reports a single entry for every CDR3 protein and omits DNA. Across roughly 180,000 distinct CDR3 sequences, the top ten clones capture approximately 18% of the sample. Sequencing input: blood T cells: a sorted CD56 or NKG2C T cell subset, CD4+ or CD8+ T cells, or bulk PBMC T cells (not recorded which). All receptors come from a woman aged 18 to 75 in good health. Each CDR3 is given with its conserved first and last residue.

j_gene: TRBJ2-7
v_gene: TRBV6-1
CDR3aa: CASREVHEQYF

j_gene: TRBJ2-5
v_gene: TRBV5-1
CDR3aa: CASNPGGTETQYF

j_gene: TRBJ2-7
v_gene: TRBV20-1
CDR3aa: CSAMDRALTYEQYF

j_gene: TRBJ1-2
v_gene: TRBV7-9
CDR3aa: CASSLVAVHGYTF

j_gene: TRBJ2-6
v_gene: TRBV18
CDR3aa: CASSPRAGDHSGANVLTF

j_gene: TRBJ2-3
v_gene: TRBV7-2
CDR3aa: CASSLYRGTDTQYF

j_gene: TRBJ1-4
v_gene: TRBV28
CDR3aa: CASSLYSGQGDEKLFF

j_gene: TRBJ2-2
v_gene: TRBV29-1
CDR3aa: CSVFATEGDTGELFF

j_gene: TRBJ2-2
v_gene: TRBV20-1
CDR3aa: CSAREGAGTGELFF

j_gene: TRBJ2-1
v_gene: TRBV28
CDR3aa: CASSSHRLAGGSYNEQFF

j_gene: TRBJ2-4
v_gene: TRBV10-3
CDR3aa: CALSGAGGVSLAKNIQYF

j_gene: TRBJ1-5
v_gene: TRBV20-1
CDR3aa: CSAGRRENQPQHF

j_gene: TRBJ1-2
v_gene: TRBV12-3/TRBV12-4
CDR3aa: CASSTGTASYGYTF

j_gene: TRBJ1-2
v_gene: TRBV7-9
CDR3aa: CASSPSGTGYGYTF

j_gene: TRBJ1-1
v_gene: TRBV11-2
CDR3aa: CASSLDGAIRDTEAFF

j_gene: TRBJ2-1
v_gene: TRBV12-5
CDR3aa: CASGLAGGYNEQFF

j_gene: TRBJ2-3
v_gene: TRBV12-3/TRBV12-4
CDR3aa: CASSFGGGRGNTQYF